One and the same sample provided the 9 T cell receptor beta chains below, sequenced in a study of T cell changes during pregnancy in multiple sclerosis. The method was immunoSEQ multiplex PCR; TCRdb's version includes in-frame clones alone and lacks a portion of them. The sample has tens of thousands of clones, 80% to 95% seen once. The sequences come from CD4+ T cells from peripheral blood mononuclear cells, collected in the third trimester of pregnancy. These receptors all come from a female donor in good health, enrolled as a control in a pregnancy study.

The chain is built from TRBV30 and TRBJ2-1, with D maybe TRBD1 (5 bases). The germline V gene has CDR1 GTSNPN and CDR2 SVGIG (reference sequence). This CDR3 contains 13 residues. V shed 4 bases and J shed 7 bases, with 14 bases lying between them. As DNA, the CDR3 is TGTGCCTGGACCAGGGAACGTGGGAATGAGCAGTTCTTC. Translating gives CAWTRERGNEQFF.

This chain links TRBV7-6 with TRBJ2-2, with 8 positions matching TRBD2. The length of the CDR3 is 18 residues. CDR1 and CDR2 (germline): SGHVS, FNYEAQ. J lost 2 bases, V lost 0 bases, and 8 bases had no gene match. This CDR3 reads CASSLALVLAANTGELFF. The CDR3 DNA is TGTGCCAGCAGCTTAGCGTTGGTACTAGCGGCTAACACCGGGGAGCTGTTTTTT. The full variable domain, completed using reference TRBV7-6 and TRBJ2-2, is GAGVSQSPRYKVTKRGQDVALRCDPISGHVSLYWYRQALGQGPEFLTYFNYEAQQDKSGLPNDRFSAERPEGSISTLTIQRTEQRDSAMYRCASSLALVLAANTGELFFGEGSRLTVL.

The chain is built from TRBV4-1 and TRBJ2-7; TRBD1 matches at 10 bases. Germline V gene data show CDR1 as MGHRA and CDR2 as YSYEKL. V lost 4 bases to trimming and J lost 3 bases; unmatched junction nucleotides: 6. CDR3 length: 15 amino acids. Here the CDR3 DNA reads TGCGCCAGCAGCCCCAGGACAGGGGGTCTCTACGAGCAGTACTTC. This translates into CASSPRTGGLYEQYF.

This clone has just one count. The chain links TRBV7-9 to TRBJ1-5; D is perhaps TRBD1 (5 bases). The CDR3 spans 13 residues. Germline V lookup: CDR1 SEHNR, CDR2 FQNEAQ (reference sequence). Trimming pared 4 bases from V and 6 bases from J, leaving 10 bases between. The CDR3 DNA reads as TGTGCCAGCAGCTGGAGGGGCGGTCAGCCCCAGCATTTT. Translation gives CASSWRGGQPQHF.

This chain links TRBV5-4 with TRBJ1-2; D ambiguous. V was cut by 2 bases and J by 4 bases, with 6 bases left in between. This CDR3 contains 12 residues. Germline CDR1 and CDR2: SGHNT and YYREEE (reference sequence). The CDR3 DNA sequence: TGTGCCAGCAGCTTAGGCGGCTATGGCTACACCTTC. Translated, it gives CASSLGGYGYTF.

The rearrangement uses TRBV7-2 and TRBJ1-6; 8 nucleotides match TRBD1. This CDR3 has 15 amino acids. Germline CDR1 is SGHTA and CDR2 is FQGNSA. With 1 base clipped from V and 10 bases from J, the junction kept 6 bases outside the gene matches. The CDR3 DNA reads TGTGCCAGCAGCTTAGATGCAGGGGGCTACTCACCCCTCCACTTT. Its translation is CASSLDAGGYSPLHF. The entire variable domain, with the rest obtained from reference TRBV7-2 and TRBJ1-6, is as follows: GAGVSQSPSNKVTEKGKDVELRCDPISGHTALYWYRQSLGQGLEFLIYFQGNSAPDKSGLPSDRFSAERTGGSVSTLTIQRTQQEDSAVYLCASSLDAGGYSPLHFGNGTRLTVT.

This chain connects TRBV4-1 to TRBJ2-3; 15 nucleotides align to TRBD2. After removal of 1 base from V and 0 bases from J, the junction contained 5 bases not matched to a gene. The CDR3 totals 19 residues. Looked up from germline, CDR1 is MGHRA and CDR2 is YSYEKL. CDR3 amino acids: CASSQGTSGGARSTDTQYF. The CDR3 nucleotides are TGCGCCAGCAGCCAAGGGACTAGCGGGGGGGCCCGAAGCACAGATACGCAGTATTTT.

V is TRBV30 and J is TRBJ2-1, with D possibly being TRBD1 (5 bases). Per the germline V gene, CDR1 is GTSNPN and CDR2 is SVGIG (reference sequence). This CDR3 region has 13 residues. The V and J ends lost 2 bases and 7 bases respectively, with 12 bases between them. As DNA, the CDR3 is TGTGCCTGGAGTCAGGGCCTACGGAATGAGCAGTTCTTC. This gives the protein CAWSQGLRNEQFF.

The chain uses TRBV7-2 and TRBJ2-6, with 9 positions matching TRBD1. Trimming took 3 bases from V and 4 from J; bases not matched to a gene: 7. The CDR3 extends over 17 amino acids. Per germline, CDR1 SGHTA and CDR2 FQGNSA. Written as DNA, the CDR3 is TGTGCCAGCAGCTTCCGACAGGGGGGACGGGGGGCCAACGTCCTGACTTTC. Protein sequence: CASSFRQGGRGANVLTF. The full variable domain, completed using reference TRBV7-2 and TRBJ2-6, is GAGVSQSPSNKVTEKGKDVELRCDPISGHTALYWYRQSLGQGLEFLIYFQGNSAPDKSGLPSDRFSAERTGGSVSTLTIQRTQQEDSAVYLCASSFRQGGRGANVLTFGAGSRLTVL.